The 19 T cell receptor beta chains presented below share a single source sample, sequenced in a study of T cell responses to AZD1222 COVID-19 vaccine. Here immunoSEQ multiplex PCR was the method, and the copy in TCRdb shows in-frame clones only, minus some. Here the sample spans approximately 150,000 clones, roughly 85% being singletons. This specimen was peripheral blood, taken 28 days after the second AZD1222 dose. Every receptor here comes from an adult who received the AZD1222 COVID-19 vaccine.

The chain employs TRBV2 and TRBJ2-2; 8 nucleotides agree with TRBD1. The CDR3 is 12 residues long. Germline-derived CDR1 and CDR2 are SNHLY and FYNNEI. The CDR3 is CSVQGAAGELFF. CDR3 in DNA: TGTTCGGTCCAGGGGGCAGCCGGGGAGCTGTTTTTT.

The V call is TRBV19, the J call TRBJ1-2; D gene uncertain. V dropped 2 bases and J dropped 0 bases, with 7 bases sitting between them. This CDR3 spans 14 amino acids. Germline V gene sequence: CDR1 LNHDA, CDR2 SQIVND (reference sequence). This CDR3 is CASSISRANYGYTF. The CDR3 DNA follows: TGTGCCAGTAGTATATCAAGAGCTAACTATGGCTACACCTTC.

The chain employs TRBV2 and TRBJ2-3; the D gene is possibly TRBD2 (7 bases). V was clipped by 6 bases and J by 0 bases, with 13 bases between them. In germline, CDR1 is SNHLY, CDR2 FYNNEI. The CDR3 spans 15 residues. CDR3 DNA sequence: TGTGCCAGCAGGCGGGGGCTAGGTAGCACAGATACGCAGTATTTT. Protein: CASRRGLGSTDTQYF.

The chain recombines TRBV18 with TRBJ2-1, with D possibly TRBD1 on 5 matching bases. The CDR3 is 17 residues long. With 1 base removed from V and 2 bases from J, the gap between germline ends came to 15 bases. The germline CDR1 and CDR2 sequences are KGHSH and LQKENI. This CDR3 reads CASSPRPGHAPYNEQFF. The CDR3 DNA follows: TGTGCCAGCTCACCACGTCCAGGGCATGCTCCCTACAATGAGCAGTTCTTC. Using reference TRBV18 and TRBJ2-1 for the parts outside the CDR3, the full variable domain is NAGVMQNPRHLVRRRGQEARLRCSPMKGHSHVYWYRQLPEEGLKFMVYLQKENIIDESGMPKERFSAEFPKEGPSILRIQQVVRGDSAAYFCASSPRPGHAPYNEQFFGPGTRLTVL.

On this clone: The sample has other DNA sequences that encode this CDR3 too. This sequence joins TRBV29-1 and TRBJ1-2; perhaps TRBD1 as D (5 bases). From germline, CDR1 is SQVTM and CDR2 ANQGSEA. Trimming pared 2 bases from V and 4 bases from J, leaving 8 bases between. This CDR3 contains 12 residues. As DNA, the CDR3 is TGCAGCGTTGAACAGGGCAGCTATGGCTACACCTTC. Translating gives CSVEQGSYGYTF.

This clone occurred a few times. This sequence joins TRBV5-1 and TRBJ2-7, with 7 bases that match TRBD1. CDR1 and CDR2 (germline): SGHRS, YFSETQ. J lost 7 bases, V lost 3 bases, and 1 base had no gene match. The CDR3 is 11 residues long. The CDR3: CASSSGQEQYF. DNA for the CDR3: TGCGCCAGCAGCTCGGGACAGGAGCAGTACTTC.

The V and J genes are TRBV12-3 or TRBV12-4 and TRBJ2-7; unclear D gene. The CDR3 is 13 amino acids. V lost 3 bases, J lost 7 bases, and 13 bases lay in between. CDR3 sequence: CASSFEQPGEQYF. The CDR3 DNA reads as TGTGCCAGCAGTTTCGAGCAGCCTGGAGAGCAGTACTTC.

The V call is TRBV6-2 or TRBV6-3, the J call TRBJ2-1, with D tentatively TRBD1 (5 bases). CDR1 MNHEY and CDR2 SVGEGT come from the germline V gene. Trimming removed 2 bases from V and 9 bases from J, with 14 bases in between. The CDR3 is 14 residues long. CDR3 sequence reads: CASSYPLDSAEQFF. The CDR3, as DNA: TGTGCCAGCAGTTACCCTCTTGACAGCGCTGAGCAGTTCTTC.

On this clone: Other nucleotide sequences in the sample specify the same CDR3. The V gene is TRBV7-2, the J gene TRBJ1-6, with D unclear. CDR3 length: 14 residues. Trimming cost V 1 base and J 7 bases, with 8 bases left between them. Germline CDR1 SGHTA, CDR2 FQGNSA. In DNA form, the CDR3 reads TGTGCCAGCAGCTTAGGGCAGCCGAATTCACCCCTCCACTTT. This translates into CASSLGQPNSPLHF. Drawing the rest from reference TRBV7-2 and TRBJ1-6, the complete variable domain is GAGVSQSPSNKVTEKGKDVELRCDPISGHTALYWYRQSLGQGLEFLIYFQGNSAPDKSGLPSDRFSAERTGGSVSTLTIQRTQQEDSAVYLCASSLGQPNSPLHFGNGTRLTVT.

V usage is TRBV5-1 and J usage is TRBJ1-2; no reliable D call. CDR3 size: 13 residues. Germline V CDR1 and CDR2: SGHRS, YFSETQ. The V end lost 0 bases, the J end lost 8 bases, and 11 bases lay between the germline ends. The CDR3 here is CASSLGAVGGYTF. DNA of the CDR3: TGCGCCAGCAGCTTGGGGGCAGTTGGCGGCTACACCTTC.

The CDR3 nucleotides read TGTGCCAGCAGTCCCCTCAGGACATTACGGTCACCCCTCCACTTT. This gives the protein CASSPLRTLRSPLHF. This chain joins TRBV2 and TRBJ1-6, with D possibly matching TRBD1 (5 bases). Germline-derived CDR1 and CDR2 are SNHLY and FYNNEI. The V end was cut by 5 bases, the J end by 10 bases, with 18 bases between. The CDR3 extends over 15 amino acids.

The chain uses TRBV7-9 and TRBJ1-1; D not certain. CDR1 and CDR2 (germline): SEHNR, FQNEAQ (reference sequence). This CDR3 has 14 amino acids. With 3 bases removed from V and 1 base from J, the gap between germline ends came to 9 bases. CDR3: CASSLFSQNTEAFF. CDR3 DNA sequence: TGTGCCAGCAGCTTGTTTTCCCAGAACACTGAAGCTTTCTTT.

The chain carries TRBV18 and TRBJ1-2, with D possibly matching TRBD1 (6 bases). The CDR3 spans 13 residues. Trimming took 3 bases from V and 6 from J, leaving 11 bases between them. Looked up from germline, CDR1 is KGHSH and CDR2 is LQKENI. CDR3 in DNA: TGTGCCAGCTCACCCCGGGACATGGATGGCTACACCTTC. Protein product: CASSPRDMDGYTF.

The chain couples TRBV21-1 to TRBJ2-3; TRBD1 is taken as the D call from the table, unchecked against the DNA. TRBV21-1 is given as a pseudogene. The CDR3 is 16 amino acids. CDR3 region: CASSPEFWGRTDTQYF. The CDR3 bases are TGTGCCAGCAGCCCAGAATTCTGGGGCCGCACAGATACGCAGTATTTT.

On this clone itself: The sample has other DNA sequences that encode this CDR3 too. This chain uses TRBV7-2 with TRBJ1-2; D uncertain. Germline assignment: CDR1 SGHTA and CDR2 FQGNSA. The CDR3 is 14 amino acids. The ends were cut back, 2 bases at V and 0 bases at J, with 7 bases in the middle. CDR3 protein: CASSLSPTNYGYTF. The DNA of the CDR3 is TGTGCCAGCAGCTTAAGCCCCACTAACTATGGCTACACCTTC.

The chain employs TRBV10-2 and TRBJ1-6, with D unclear. Trimming took 5 bases from V and 7 from J, leaving 18 bases between them. CDR3 length equals 16 residues. Germline-derived CDR1 and CDR2 are WSHSY and SAAADI. The CDR3 DNA reads TGCGCCAGCAGTCAAACAGCCGAGGCTGGGAATTCACCCCTCCACTTT. Residues: CASSQTAEAGNSPLHF.

This clone was seen only once. The rearrangement joins TRBV12-3 or TRBV12-4 to TRBJ2-7; D is unclear. The CDR3 spans 11 residues. Trimming took 6 bases from V and 5 from J, leaving 8 bases between them. The CDR3 protein is CASSPMNEQYF. The CDR3 nucleotides read TGTGCCAGCAGCCCCATGAACGAGCAGTACTTC.

The CDR3: CASSPEEGSYNEQFF. In nucleotides, the CDR3 is TGTGCCAGTAGTCCCGAGGAGGGCTCCTACAATGAGCAGTTCTTC. The genes are TRBV19 and TRBJ2-1, with TRBD2 as a possible D gene (6 bases). Deletions cut 5 bases from V and 0 bases from J, with 11 bases between. In germline, CDR1 is LNHDA, CDR2 SQIVND (reference sequence). The CDR3 has 15 residues.

The chain joins TRBV19 to TRBJ1-5, with D possibly being TRBD1 (6 bases). This CDR3 spans 15 amino acids. Germline V gene sequence: CDR1 LNHDA, CDR2 SQIVND (reference sequence). V was trimmed by 6 bases and J by 0 bases, leaving 12 bases between them. CDR3 DNA: TGTGCCAGTAGAACAACAGGGTATAGCAATCAGCCCCAGCATTTT. Translating it yields CASRTTGYSNQPQHF.